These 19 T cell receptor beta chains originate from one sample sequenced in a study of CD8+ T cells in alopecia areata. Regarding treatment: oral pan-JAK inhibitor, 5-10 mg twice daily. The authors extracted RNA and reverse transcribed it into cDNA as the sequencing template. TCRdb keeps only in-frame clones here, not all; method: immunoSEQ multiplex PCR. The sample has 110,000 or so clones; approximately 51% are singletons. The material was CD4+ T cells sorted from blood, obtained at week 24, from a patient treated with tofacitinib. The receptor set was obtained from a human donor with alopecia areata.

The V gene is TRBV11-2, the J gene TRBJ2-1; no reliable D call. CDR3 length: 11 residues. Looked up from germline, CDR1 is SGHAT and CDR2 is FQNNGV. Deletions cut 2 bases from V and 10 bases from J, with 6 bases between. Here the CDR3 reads CASSLLSEQFF. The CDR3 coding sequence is TGTGCCAGCAGCTTACTATCGGAGCAGTTCTTC.

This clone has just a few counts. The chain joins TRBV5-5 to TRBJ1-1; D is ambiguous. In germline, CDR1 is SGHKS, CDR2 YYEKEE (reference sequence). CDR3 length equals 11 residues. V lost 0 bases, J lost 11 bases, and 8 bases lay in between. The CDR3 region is CASSLGVRAFF. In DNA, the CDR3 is TGTGCCAGCAGCTTGGGTGTTAGGGCTTTCTTT.

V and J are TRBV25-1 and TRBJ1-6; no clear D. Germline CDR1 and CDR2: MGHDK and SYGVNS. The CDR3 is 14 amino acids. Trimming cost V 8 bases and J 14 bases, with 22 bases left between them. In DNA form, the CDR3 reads TGTGCCAGCGCCCACAAGGGAGGGAGGAGCACCCTCCACTTT. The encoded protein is CASAHKGGRSTLHF.

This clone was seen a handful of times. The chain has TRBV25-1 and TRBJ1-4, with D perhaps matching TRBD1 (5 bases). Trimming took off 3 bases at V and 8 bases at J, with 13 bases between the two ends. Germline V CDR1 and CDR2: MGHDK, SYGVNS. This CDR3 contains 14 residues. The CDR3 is CASSDVGGREKLFF. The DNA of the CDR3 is TGTGCCAGCAGTGATGTCGGGGGACGGGAAAAACTGTTTTTT.

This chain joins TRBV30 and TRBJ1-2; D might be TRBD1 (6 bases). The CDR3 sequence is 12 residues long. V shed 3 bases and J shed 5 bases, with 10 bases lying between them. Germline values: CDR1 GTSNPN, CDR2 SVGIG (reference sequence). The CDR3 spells CAWRYREYGYTF. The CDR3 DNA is TGTGCCTGGAGGTACAGGGAGTATGGCTACACCTTC.

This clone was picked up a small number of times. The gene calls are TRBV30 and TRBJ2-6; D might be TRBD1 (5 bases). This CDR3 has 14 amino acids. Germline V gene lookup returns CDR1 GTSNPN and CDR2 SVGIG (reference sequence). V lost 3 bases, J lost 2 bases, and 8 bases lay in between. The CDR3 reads CAWRKGAGANVLTF. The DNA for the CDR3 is TGTGCCTGGAGGAAAGGGGCTGGGGCCAACGTCCTGACTTTC.

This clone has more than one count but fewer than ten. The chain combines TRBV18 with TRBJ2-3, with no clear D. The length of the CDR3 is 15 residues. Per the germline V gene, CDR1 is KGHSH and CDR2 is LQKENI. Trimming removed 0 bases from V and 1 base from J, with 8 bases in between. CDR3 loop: CASSPPSVGTDTQYF. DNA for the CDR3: TGTGCCAGCTCACCACCAAGTGTGGGCACAGATACGCAGTATTTT.

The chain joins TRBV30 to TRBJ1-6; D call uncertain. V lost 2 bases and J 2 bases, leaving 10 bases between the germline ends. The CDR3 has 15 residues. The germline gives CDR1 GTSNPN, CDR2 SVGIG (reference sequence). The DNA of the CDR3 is TGTGCCTGGAGTAGACGGGCTACCTATAATTCACCCCTCCACTTT. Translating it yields CAWSRRATYNSPLHF.

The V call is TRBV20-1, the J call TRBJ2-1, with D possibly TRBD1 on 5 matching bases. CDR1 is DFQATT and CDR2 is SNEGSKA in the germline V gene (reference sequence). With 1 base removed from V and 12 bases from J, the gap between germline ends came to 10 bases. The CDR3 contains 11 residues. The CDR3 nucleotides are TGCAGTGCTAGAGTTAACAGGATGCAGTTCTTC. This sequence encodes CSARVNRMQFF.

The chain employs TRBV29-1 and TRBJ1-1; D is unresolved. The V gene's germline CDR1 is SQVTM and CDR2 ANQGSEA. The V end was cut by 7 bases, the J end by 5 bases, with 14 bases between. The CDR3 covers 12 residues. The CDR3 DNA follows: TGCAGCGCCAGGTACGGTGAAACTGAAGCTTTCTTT. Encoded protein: CSARYGETEAFF.

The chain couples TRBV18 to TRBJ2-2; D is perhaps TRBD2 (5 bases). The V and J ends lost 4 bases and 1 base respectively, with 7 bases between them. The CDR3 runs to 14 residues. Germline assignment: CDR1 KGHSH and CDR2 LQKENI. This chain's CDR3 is CASSLAGNTGELFF. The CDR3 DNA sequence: TGTGCCAGCTCACTGGCGGGGAACACCGGGGAGCTGTTTTTT.

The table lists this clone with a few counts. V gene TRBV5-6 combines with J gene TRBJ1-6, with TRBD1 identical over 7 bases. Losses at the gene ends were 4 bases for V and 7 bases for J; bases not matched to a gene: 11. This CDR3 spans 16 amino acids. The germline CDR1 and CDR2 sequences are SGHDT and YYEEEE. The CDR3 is CASSPTTGTVNSPLHF. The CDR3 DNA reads TGTGCCAGCAGCCCCACCACCGGGACAGTCAATTCACCCCTCCACTTT. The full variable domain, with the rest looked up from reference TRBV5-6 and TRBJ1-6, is DAGVTQSPTHLIKTRGQQVTLRCSPKSGHDTVSWYQQALGQGPQFIFQYYEEEERQRGNFPDRFSGHQFPNYSSELNVNALLLGDSALYLCASSPTTGTVNSPLHFGNGTRLTVT.

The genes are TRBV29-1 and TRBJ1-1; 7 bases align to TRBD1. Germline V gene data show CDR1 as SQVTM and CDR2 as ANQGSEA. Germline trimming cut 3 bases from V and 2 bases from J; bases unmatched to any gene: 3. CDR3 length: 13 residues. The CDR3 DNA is TGCAGCGTTGAGGACAGGACCAACACTGAAGCTTTCTTT. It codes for CSVEDRTNTEAFF.

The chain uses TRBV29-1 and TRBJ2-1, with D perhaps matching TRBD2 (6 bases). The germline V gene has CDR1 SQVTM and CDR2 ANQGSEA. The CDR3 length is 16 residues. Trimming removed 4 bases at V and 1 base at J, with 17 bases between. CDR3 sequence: CSVGSNSGGSYNEQFF. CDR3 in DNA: TGCAGCGTTGGTTCAAATAGCGGCGGGTCCTACAATGAGCAGTTCTTC.

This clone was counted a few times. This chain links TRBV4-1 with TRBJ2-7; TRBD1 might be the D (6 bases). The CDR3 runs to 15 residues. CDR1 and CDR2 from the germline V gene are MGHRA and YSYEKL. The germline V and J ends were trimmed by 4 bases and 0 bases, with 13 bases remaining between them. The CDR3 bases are TGCGCCAGCAGCCGTTCCGGGACAACCTCCTACGAGCAGTACTTC. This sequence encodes CASSRSGTTSYEQYF.

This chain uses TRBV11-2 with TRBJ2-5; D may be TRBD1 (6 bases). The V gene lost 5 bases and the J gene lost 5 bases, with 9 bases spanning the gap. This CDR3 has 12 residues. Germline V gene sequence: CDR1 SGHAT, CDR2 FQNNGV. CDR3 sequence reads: CASSPRGETQYF. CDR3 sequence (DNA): TGTGCCAGCAGCCCGAGGGGGGAGACCCAGTACTTC.

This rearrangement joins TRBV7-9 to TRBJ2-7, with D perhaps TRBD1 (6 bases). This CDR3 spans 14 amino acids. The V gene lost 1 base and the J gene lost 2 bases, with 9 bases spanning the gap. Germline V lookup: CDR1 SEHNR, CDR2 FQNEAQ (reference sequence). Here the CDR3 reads CASSLGQGTYEQYF. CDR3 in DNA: TGTGCCAGCAGCTTAGGTCAGGGGACCTACGAGCAGTACTTC.

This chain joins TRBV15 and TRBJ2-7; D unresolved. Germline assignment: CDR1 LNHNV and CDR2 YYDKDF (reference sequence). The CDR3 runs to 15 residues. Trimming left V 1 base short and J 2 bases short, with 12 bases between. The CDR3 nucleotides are TGTGCCACCAGCAGAGTGGGGATCCTTACCTACGAGCAGTACTTC. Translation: CATSRVGILTYEQYF.

The CDR3 bases are TGTGCCAGCAGCTTCTCCGGCAGCTCCTACGAGCAGTACTTC. Translation: CASSFSGSSYEQYF. The V call is TRBV11-2, the J call TRBJ2-7; no reliable D call. V shed 3 bases and J shed 0 bases, with 9 bases lying between them. CDR1 and CDR2 from the germline V gene are SGHAT and FQNNGV. There are 14 residues in the CDR3.